This T cell receptor beta chain was sequenced for a study of blood T cell repertoires in COVID-19. Under the authors' procedure: Cell counts per sample came from amplifying reference gene primers. The method was immunoSEQ multiplex PCR; TCRdb's version includes in-frame clones alone and lacks a portion of them. The DNA gave D and trimming, while V, J and clone size come from that table. Of about 68,000 clones listed, 90% to 95% are singletons. Sequencing was carried out using peripheral blood. The clonotype originates from a man in his forties or fifties with COVID-19, enrolled during active disease.

CDR3 bases: TGTGCCGTCTCCGGGACAGGGGGGACCGGGGAGCTGTTTTTT. Its protein is CAVSGTGGTGELFF. The rearrangement uses TRBV10-3 and TRBJ2-2; 11 bases fit TRBD1. V was pared by 11 bases and J by 5 bases, with 7 bases of the junction left unmatched. The germline V gene has CDR1 ENHRY and CDR2 SYGVKD. The CDR3 runs to 14 residues.